These 2 T cell receptor beta chains were all obtained from the same sample, sequenced in a study of T cells expressing NK-cell markers. TCRdb re-called the 5' RACE reads; one entry per CDR3 protein, DNA not given. The sample has 550,000 to 600,000 distinct CDR3 sequences. The sequenced sample consisted of blood T cells: a sorted CD56 or NKG2C T cell subset, CD4+ or CD8+ T cells, or bulk PBMC T cells (not recorded which). The receptors come from a man aged 18 to 35 in good health.

CDR3 loop: CASSLWAGINQPQHF. The chain links TRBV5-1 to TRBJ1-5. CDR3 length equals 15 residues. CDR1 SGHRS and CDR2 YFSETQ come from the germline V gene.

The V call is TRBV7-2, the J call TRBJ2-4. In germline, CDR1 is SGHTA, CDR2 FQGNSA. The CDR3 length is 13 residues. The CDR3 region is CASSRLTKNIQYF.